This T cell receptor beta chain came from a study of T cells in Graves' hyperthyroidism and ophthalmopathy. This clonotype was seen a few times. RNA transcripts yielded amplified TCR beta CDR3 regions. HTBI primers were used for first-round RT-PCR of the TCR CDR3. Each CDR3 protein is one row after TCRdb ran MiXCR on the multiplex PCR reads. The sample yields about 480,000 distinct CDR3 sequences, roughly 23% seen once. Trimming cost V 6 bases and J 1 base, with 10 bases left between them. Germline CDR1 SGHVT, CDR2 SQSDAQ. The CDR3 runs 13 residues. This receptor was obtained from a woman in her 70s with Graves' ophthalmopathy. The chain couples TRBV7-4 to TRBJ2-7; D not certain. Sequencing input: blood. DNA for the CDR3: TGTGCCAGCAGGCCAGCAAAGTCCTACGAGCAGTACTTC. Residues: CASRPAKSYEQYF.